This T cell receptor beta chain was recorded in a study of breast tumors, draining lymph nodes, adjacent tissues. TCRdb reprocessed the multiplex PCR reads via MiXCR and lists one record per CDR3 protein. This sample has approximately 230,000 distinct CDR3 sequences; roughly a third occur once, and the top ten carry under 4.5%. This clonotype has a count of ten or more. The antigen is unknown. Study-wide results and limits: Luminal-like breast cancer showed significantly higher tumor–nontumor repertoire similarity than basal-like. The lymph node origin of tumor T cells was framed as consistent with a hypothesis, not demonstrated.

The CDR3 has 17 amino acids. Germline lookup yields CDR1 LNHDA and CDR2 SQIVND (reference sequence). V lost 3 bases, J lost 5 bases, and 10 bases stayed unmatched. Breast cancer patients provided tissue from their axillary draining lymph nodes. The sample taken for sequencing was axillary lymph node tissue. The TCR sequence derives from a female donor with breast cancer. Some clones in this sample may be carry-over from other donors' samples. The chain carries TRBV19 and TRBJ2-3; 11 nucleotides align to TRBD2. This CDR3 reads CASSMGTSGLGIDTQYF. Written as DNA, the CDR3 is TGTGCCAGTAGTATGGGGACTAGCGGCCTAGGGATAGATACGCAGTATTTT.